These T cell receptor beta chains were read from a single sample in a study of identical twins. From the 5' RACE reads, TCRdb called clonotypes with MiXCR, one entry per CDR3 protein. The table lists fewer than 250,000 distinct CDR3 sequences, 7% of them singletons. These data were likewise used in another study, on yellow fever vaccine responses in identical twins.

Input material: memory (CD45RO+) T cells sorted from blood. These receptors were collected from a woman in her late teens or twenties in good health. Both conserved end residues are part of each CDR3. D genes are given only for firm matches.

d_gene | j_gene | v_gene | CDR3aa
TRBD2 | TRBJ2-3 | TRBV20-1 | CCARDGLAGPTDTQYF
NA | TRBJ2-2 | TRBV6-5 | CASTFGLGNTGELFF
NA | TRBJ1-5 | TRBV12-3/TRBV12-4 | CASRYNRDSNQPQHF
NA | TRBJ1-1 | TRBV7-2 | CASSPVRDTEAFF
TRBD1 | TRBJ1-4 | TRBV15 | CATSRATGTELFF
NA | TRBJ2-5 | TRBV20-1 | CSARSETQYF
TRBD2 | TRBJ2-7 | TRBV2 | CASRGGSRYEQYF
TRBD2 | TRBJ2-5 | TRBV10-3 | CAISATSGSETQYF
TRBD1 | TRBJ2-5 | TRBV5-1 | CASSSDRGPLETQYF
TRBD1 | TRBJ1-2 | TRBV12-3/TRBV12-4 | CASRWTGYGYTF
NA | TRBJ2-2 | TRBV12-3/TRBV12-4 | CASSLKDRYTGELFF
NA | TRBJ2-2 | TRBV11-2 | CASSFTISAGELFF
NA | TRBJ2-2 | TRBV9 | CASSVGYSLGPTGELFF
TRBD2 | TRBJ2-1 | TRBV2 | CASKSNSGGNEQFF
NA | TRBJ1-3 | TRBV6-1 | CASKAGAGNTIYF
TRBD2 | TRBJ2-2 | TRBV10-1 | CASSVGLASNTGELFF
TRBD1 | TRBJ2-3 | TRBV6-1 | CASSGQVTDTQYF
TRBD2 | TRBJ2-1 | TRBV24-1 | CATSRSGRNEQFF
TRBD2 | TRBJ2-5 | TRBV4-1 | CASSQGLAGGQRETQYF
NA | TRBJ2-7 | TRBV11-2 | CASSQRDVLSYEQYF
NA | TRBJ1-3 | TRBV6-5 | CASSYSGGNTIYF
TRBD2 | TRBJ2-2 | TRBV7-3 | CACSLGGLAGGPGELFF
NA | TRBJ1-2 | TRBV6-1 | CASSEAVRLGDGYTF
TRBD1 | TRBJ1-4 | TRBV4-2 | CASSQSKRTGGEKLFF
NA | TRBJ2-7 | TRBV20-1 | CSAQDWGRGSGSYEQYF
NA | TRBJ2-1 | TRBV20-1 | CSARAGHNEQFF
NA | TRBJ2-2 | TRBV12-3/TRBV12-4 | CASSQRTGYTGELFF
NA | TRBJ1-6 | TRBV10-2 | CASSETVLRALHF
NA | TRBJ1-1 | TRBV19 | CASSTHRVPMNTEAFF
NA | TRBJ1-5 | TRBV20-1 | CSAEGGNQPQHF
NA | TRBJ2-1 | TRBV28 | CASNMDYHNEQFF
NA | TRBJ2-7 | TRBV28 | CASRSEGLGSEQYF
TRBD1 | TRBJ1-1 | TRBV2 | CACRDRGQNTEAFF
NA | TRBJ1-1 | TRBV18 | CASSPGQNTEAFF
TRBD2 | TRBJ2-5 | TRBV29-1 | CSVDLAERETQYF
TRBD1 | TRBJ2-3 | TRBV29-1 | CSVATGTAATDTQYF
NA | TRBJ2-3 | TRBV5-1 | CASSLGRRGSSTDTQYF
TRBD2 | TRBJ2-2 | TRBV27 | CASSSLVLAGGNTGELFF
NA | TRBJ1-2 | TRBV6-6 | CASSSAVSYTF
NA | TRBJ2-2 | TRBV2 | CASSEQQSNTGELFF
NA | TRBJ1-4 | TRBV24-1 | CATSDGTNEKLFF
NA | TRBJ1-2 | TRBV2 | CASGGATNYGYTF
TRBD2 | TRBJ2-7 | TRBV7-2 | CASIPAGGGTPYEQYF
TRBD1 | TRBJ2-1 | TRBV4-1 | CASSQDPGTGVYNEQFF
NA | TRBJ1-1 | TRBV18 | CASSPAVQGNTEAFF
NA | TRBJ2-3 | TRBV2 | CASRERPAGIGTDTQYF
NA | TRBJ2-1 | TRBV2 | CASSERGGEYNEQFF
NA | TRBJ2-3 | TRBV4-1 | CASSQDFVTPGTDTQYF
NA | TRBJ1-2 | TRBV24-1 | CATSLGGNYGYTF
NA | TRBJ2-7 | TRBV7-2 | CASSRLGEQYF
NA | TRBJ2-3 | TRBV12-3/TRBV12-4 | CASSLGTDTQYF
NA | TRBJ2-2 | TRBV4-1 | CASSQDWGAEGELFF
NA | TRBJ2-3 | TRBV5-1 | CASTLLGGATDTQYF
NA | TRBJ2-7 | TRBV6-1 | CAIKRQDPQYF
TRBD2 | TRBJ2-1 | TRBV20-1 | CSARSDGLAGVYNEQFF